A selection of T cell receptor beta chains follows, all from one sample in a study of spatial heterogeneity in lung cancer. TCRdb ran MiXCR on the 5' RACE reads and lists one entry per CDR3 protein. This table has fewer than 9,500 distinct CDR3 sequences, about 14% appearing once. This specimen was normal lung tissue next to the tumor, taken at surgery. Receptors were obtained from a male donor with early-stage non-small cell lung cancer. Each CDR3 is given with its conserved first and last residue. D genes are given only for firm matches. Not all rows give a size; the values are once, few, many and, for expanded clones, a class.

size,D,J,V,DNA,CDR3
-,-,TRBJ2-2,TRBV6-5,TGTGCCAGCAGTCCCGCGGGGGCCAACACCGGGGAGCTGTTTTTT,CASSPAGANTGELFF
few,-,TRBJ2-2,TRBV28,TGTGCCAGCAGTTTCCCGAACACCGGGGAGCTGTTTTTT,CASSFPNTGELFF
many,-,TRBJ2-5,TRBV28,TGTGCCAGCAAGGCCGGAGGAGTCCAAGAGACCCAGTACTTC,CASKAGGVQETQYF
many,TRBD1,TRBJ1-6,TRBV20-1,TGCAGTGCTAGGGGACCTAAGACAGGGGGCTTAGGAAGCTCCTATAATTCACCCCTCCACTTT,CSARGPKTGGLGSSYNSPLHF
many,-,TRBJ2-7,TRBV6-2/TRBV6-3,TGTGCCAGCAGTTACTCGGTTACGGGGACCGGGTCCTACGAGCAGTACTTC,CASSYSVTGTGSYEQYF
-,-,TRBJ2-4,TRBV5-6,TGTGCCAGCAGCGGGTGGGGATTTAAAAACATTCAGTACTTC,CASSGWGFKNIQYF
few,TRBD2,TRBJ2-3,TRBV7-6,TGTGCCAGCAGCGAAACCCCGGGACTAGCTGGGTCTTTT,CASSETPGLAGSF
medium-sized,TRBD1,TRBJ1-6,TRBV7-9,TGTGCCAGCAGCGATGGACAGGGTGGGCCACCCCTCCACTTT,CASSDGQGGPPLHF
few,TRBD2,TRBJ2-1,TRBV2,TGTGCCAGCAGTGAAAGACTTCAGGGCGGGGGTTGGTACAATGAGCAGTTCTTC,CASSERLQGGGWYNEQFF
-,-,TRBJ2-3,TRBV18,TGTGCCAGCTCACTACGCACAGATACGCAGTATTTT,CASSLRTDTQYF
-,-,TRBJ2-5,TRBV2,TGTGCCAGCAGTTCCGGTGGGCAGATCCAAGAGACCCAGTACTTC,CASSSGGQIQETQYF
few,TRBD2,TRBJ2-4,TRBV6-5,TGTGCCAGCAGCCGAGCGGGGGTAGCCAAAAACATTCAGTACTTC,CASSRAGVAKNIQYF